Listed below are T cell receptor beta chains from one sample, sequenced in a study of molecular identifiers for immune sequencing clone quantification. A single record per CDR3 protein comes from TCRdb applying MiXCR to the PCR reads. This sample has about 510,000 distinct CDR3 sequences, with roughly a fifth found just once. Sequencing used naive CD8+ T cells from blood, with Jurkat cell RNA spiked in. The receptors shown here come from a human donor in good health. Some libraries in this study had Jurkat cell RNA spiked in. The CDR3 runs from the conserved cysteine through the conserved F or W. The D gene is left open where the match is weak. The size field is filled for only some rows; it gives once, few, many or a size class.

>TRBJ1-2|TRBD1|TRBV19|many
TGTGCCACCGTGACCGGGACAGCGAACCCCCGTAACTATGGCTACACCTTC
CATVTGTANPRNYGYTF
>TRBJ1-4|-|TRBV6-5|-
TGTGCCAGCAGCACAGGAACAACTAATGAAAAACTGTTTTTT
CASSTGTTNEKLFF
>TRBJ1-2|TRBD1|TRBV12-3/TRBV12-4|-
TGTGCCAGCAGCCAGGACAGGGGCTATGGCCACACCTTC
CASSQDRGYGHTF
>TRBJ2-7|TRBD1|TRBV27|few
TGTGCCAGCAGTTACAGGGGCCCTCCCTACGAGCAGTACTTC
CASSYRGPPYEQYF
>TRBJ1-5|-|TRBV7-9|many
TGTGCCAGCAGCTTAGACGAGGCAGGGATTGATCAGCCCCAGCATTTT
CASSLDEAGIDQPQHF
>TRBJ2-1|-|TRBV7-3|few
TGTGCCAGCAGCTTAAGACAGTACAATGAGCAGTTCTTC
CASSLRQYNEQFF
>TRBJ2-3|-|TRBV19|few
TGTGCCAGTAGCCCTGACATAGTGGACACAGATACGCAGTATTTT
CASSPDIVDTDTQYF
>TRBJ1-2|-|TRBV12-3/TRBV12-4|-
TGTGCCAGCAGTAGGACAAGAGCTAACTATGGCTACACCTTC
CASSRTRANYGYTF
>TRBJ2-3|TRBD1|TRBV5-4|many
TGTGCCAGCAGCTTGGGTAGGACAGGGGTGGCGGATACGCAGTATTTT
CASSLGRTGVADTQYF
>TRBJ2-7|-|TRBV7-9|many
TGTGCCAGCGGCGAAATTACCCTGGCGGACGAGCAGTACTTC
CASGEITLADEQYF
>TRBJ2-7|TRBD1|TRBV28|-
TGTGCCAGCAGTGTCAGGACAGGGGGCGACGAGCAGTACTTC
CASSVRTGGDEQYF
>TRBJ1-6|TRBD1|TRBV15|many
TGTGCCACCAGCAGAGGGCCAGGGGGAGATTCACCCCTCCACTTT
CATSRGPGGDSPLHF
>TRBJ2-7|-|TRBV21-1|many
TGTGCCAGCAGCAAAAGACCTAGCGGAAACTACGAGCAGTACTTC
CASSKRPSGNYEQYF
>TRBJ1-2|-|TRBV6-5|few
TGTGCCAGCAGTTACTCGGGGGCCTATGGCTACACCTTC
CASSYSGAYGYTF
>TRBJ2-3|TRBD2|TRBV20-1|many
TGCAGTGCTTGGACTAGCGAGAGCACAGATACGCAGTATTTT
CSAWTSESTDTQYF
>TRBJ2-5|TRBD2|TRBV4-3|many
TGCGCCAGCAGCCCTAGACTAGCGGGGGACCAAGAGACCCAGTACTTC
CASSPRLAGDQETQYF
>TRBJ2-1|-|TRBV7-2|many
TGTGCCAGCGACGGTGGGCTGGGACTGCATGAGCAGTTCTTC
CASDGGLGLHEQFF
>TRBJ2-1|-|TRBV7-9|few
TGTGCCAGCAGCTTAGAAGTCCTTGAGGTCAACGAGCAGTTCTTC
CASSLEVLEVNEQFF
>TRBJ2-1|-|TRBV18|few
TGTGCCAGCTCACCCCCCGGGAACCACAATGAGCAGTTCTTC
CASSPPGNHNEQFF
>TRBJ2-2|-|TRBV6-5|many
TGTGCCAGCAGTTACGGGGTCTTCACCGGGGAGCTGTTTTTT
CASSYGVFTGELFF
>TRBJ1-2|TRBD1|TRBV29-1|many
TGCAGCGTTCAGACAGGGGGACTCTATGGCTACACCTTC
CSVQTGGLYGYTF
>TRBJ1-1|-|TRBV5-1|-
TGCGCCAGCAGGTTAGGCACTACTGGCGGGAACACTGAAGCTTTCTTT
CASRLGTTGGNTEAFF
>TRBJ1-1|-|TRBV6-2/TRBV6-3|-
TGTGCCAGCAGTTACACCAGGATTTCCACTGAAGCTTTCTTT
CASSYTRISTEAFF
>TRBJ2-5|TRBD1|TRBV28|few
TGTGCCAGCAGTCCTCAGGGGGTAGGGGAGACCCAGTACTTC
CASSPQGVGETQYF
>TRBJ2-3|TRBD2|TRBV6-2/TRBV6-3|-
TGTGCCAGCAGTTACCAGACTAGCATGGATACGCAGTATTTT
CASSYQTSMDTQYF
>TRBJ2-7|TRBD1|TRBV7-6|-
TGTGCCAGCAGCGCTGACAGGGGTTCCTACGAGCAGTACTTC
CASSADRGSYEQYF
>TRBJ2-7|-|TRBV7-9|-
TGTGCCAGCAGCCTGACCGGTGCGGTCTACGAGCAGTACTTC
CASSLTGAVYEQYF
>TRBJ2-5|TRBD1|TRBV4-1|-
TGCGCCAGCAGCCAGCACAGGGGACAAGAGACCCAGTACTTC
CASSQHRGQETQYF
>TRBJ1-2|-|TRBV27|-
TGTGCCAGCAGTTTAGGGGGGTCTGGCTACACCTTC
CASSLGGSGYTF
>TRBJ2-7|TRBD2|TRBV6-2/TRBV6-3|few
TGTGCCAGCAGCCTCAAACTAGCGGGGGTCATCTACGAGCAGTACTTC
CASSLKLAGVIYEQYF
>TRBJ1-5|TRBD1|TRBV5-3|-
TGTGCCGGCAGCTTTGACAGGGGGACTCAGCCCCAGCATTTT
CAGSFDRGTQPQHF
>TRBJ2-1|TRBD2|TRBV5-1|few
TGCGCCAGCAGCCCGATCGGGGGGGGGGCATACAATGAGCAGTTCTTC
CASSPIGGGAYNEQFF
>TRBJ2-5|TRBD1|TRBV20-1|many
TGCAGTGTCATAACTTGGACAGGGGGCATGGGGAACCAAGAGACCCAGTACTTC
CSVITWTGGMGNQETQYF
>TRBJ1-2|-|TRBV2|few
TGTGCCAGCAGTGAAGCGCAGGGCGGCCATGGCTACACCTTC
CASSEAQGGHGYTF
>TRBJ2-1|TRBD1|TRBV12-3/TRBV12-4|many
TGTGCCAGCAGTTACAGGACAGGGTACTATGAGCAGTTCTTC
CASSYRTGYYEQFF
>TRBJ2-7|TRBD2|TRBV2|many
TGTGCCAGCAGTGGAGAGCTAGCGGGAGTTCTAGGCTACGAGCAGTACTTC
CASSGELAGVLGYEQYF
>TRBJ2-2|-|TRBV12-3/TRBV12-4|few
TGTGCCAGCAGCCTGACAGAGACCGGGGAGCTGTTTTTT
CASSLTETGELFF
>TRBJ2-5|TRBD1|TRBV5-6|few
TGTGCCAGCAGCTCGACAGGGTTCTGGAAAGAGACCCAGTACTTC
CASSSTGFWKETQYF
>TRBJ2-5|-|TRBV11-2|-
TGTGCCAGCAGCTCCGCTGGGGTGGAGGAGACCCAGTACTTC
CASSSAGVEETQYF
>TRBJ1-5|-|TRBV14|many
TGTGCCAGCAGCCAGAGAAGCTCGGAGACAGCAGAATATAGCAATCAGCCCCAGCATTTT
CASSQRSSETAEYSNQPQHF
>TRBJ2-7|TRBD2|TRBV6-5|many
TGTGCCAGCAGTCTCACCTCTAGCGGGAGCTCCTACGAGCAGTACTTC
CASSLTSSGSSYEQYF